This record concerns one T cell receptor beta chain sequence. Its antigen remains unidentified. No clone much larger than this one lies a single base away; base qualities are absent. The donors were roughly 39 Caucasian individuals from Russia, aged 6 to 90 years, who were systemically healthy. Approximately 9 milliliters of peripheral blood were collected from each donor into EDTA-treated Vacutainer tubes. PBMCs were isolated by Ficoll-Paque density-gradient centrifugation, with at least 7 million obtained per sample. Total RNA was extracted from PBMCs with Trizol reagent, with at least 6 micrograms obtained per sample. Naive CD45RAhigh/CD27high T cell percentages were measured by flow cytometry on a PBMC aliquot from every donor. The library was made by 5' RACE. These reads were obtained on an Illumina HiSeq 2500. A second roughly 6 to 12 cycle PCR used a sample-barcoded 5' primer and a J-beta primer mix. Each TCR beta cDNA molecule received a unique molecular identifier from a template-switch 5' adaptor carrying 12 random nucleotides. At least 3 million CDR3-containing paired-end reads were obtained from each sample. First-strand cDNA was synthesized from all RNA with the Mint cDNA synthesis kit, primed by a TRBC-specific oligonucleotide. After uracil-DNA glycosylase treatment, a first 18-cycle PCR used universal primers M1SS and BC2_uni_R on all cDNA. The original methods were these. For normalization, 1 million high-quality reads were randomly selected from each sample, with every read carrying a distinct molecular identifier. Instead of being binned into consensus sequences, reads that shared molecular identifiers were thrown out. MiTCR, run with a Q25 quality threshold and the strictest error-elimination algorithm, handled CDR3 identification, clonotype clustering and error correction. Lower-bound total TCR beta diversity was estimated with a nonparametric unseen species model using Euler transformation. The public reads were reprocessed in TCRdb via fastp at Q25 and MiXCR, keeping in-frame beta chains. Each CDR3 protein appears once, grouped with its most common genes and DNA. These V and J calls are TCRdb output, not the study's own analysis. The sample data list about 600,000 distinct CDR3 sequences, and 45% to 55% of these were observed just once. 20% to 25% of the sample is taken by the ten largest.

These data originate in a study of blood T cells in healthy people across ages (dated by TCRdb to between 2014 and 2017). With regard to the full study: In model experiments, roughly one uniquely barcoded TCR beta cDNA molecule per two T cells was captured by template switching. Age-related changes in TCR beta repertoire diversity were measured in the study by deep sequencing normalized with unique cDNA molecular identifiers. Four age groups were formed from the donors: young (average approximately 15 years), middle-aged (approximately 41), aged (under 70) and long-lived (more than 75). To avoid experimental bias, donors of different ages were distributed randomly across sequencing lanes. Two additional independent replicas of 1 million unique cDNA reads from the same blood draw were analyzed for two donors (one aged 18 to 29 and one aged 80 or older). Overall results and qualifications from the work: The CMV infection status of donors was not known, potentially confounding age-related changes in expanded clonotypes. Estimates of total diversity based on one million sequenced T cells were regarded as lower bounds and as underestimates. The long-lived group showed more naive CD4+ T cells, fewer expanded clones and increased TCR diversity than the aged group, suggesting age selection. Observed TCR beta diversity per million T cells fell roughly linearly with age, and a significant reduction was already apparent by age about 38. Conclusive comparison of naive and antigen-experienced compartments was prevented by the profiling of bulk unsorted PBMCs. The percentage of naive T cells measured by flow cytometry correlated strongly with observed TCR beta diversity.

CDR1 and CDR2 were assigned from the germline V gene as KGHSH and LQKENI. From cysteine to phenylalanine, the CDR3 is 12 amino acids long. Only the CDR3 DNA stays, 36 bases, in frame from base 1. V has 3 bases trimmed and J has 5 bases trimmed; junction bases matching no gene number 1. This TCR derives from a man at least 80 years old in good health. The receptor chain draws on TRBV18 and TRBJ2-7, with TRBD2 identical over 7 junction bases. The sample consisted of blood. The DNA is as follows: TGTGCCAGCTCACCCCGGGAGGACGAGCAGTACTTC. It translates as CASSPREDEQYF.